These T cell receptor beta chains were read from a single sample in a study of T cell responses to AZD1222 COVID-19 vaccine. Sequencing used immunoSEQ multiplex PCR; TCRdb keeps in-frame clones, though not all of them. This table holds just under 150,000 clones, roughly 84% found once. This sample comprised peripheral blood, obtained 28 days after the second AZD1222 dose. These TCRs come from an adult who received the AZD1222 COVID-19 vaccine. CDR3s include the opening cysteine and the closing phenylalanine or tryptophan. D genes are given only for firm matches. Size values are once, few and many counts, or a class for expanded clones, and some rows have none.

J	V	size	D	CDR3	DNA
TRBJ1-5	TRBV15	few	-	CATSRDFDQPQHF	TGTGCCACCAGCAGAGATTTCGATCAGCCCCAGCATTTT
TRBJ2-5	TRBV19	-	-	CASSIPGIQETQYF	TGTGCCAGTAGTATTCCTGGTATCCAAGAGACCCAGTACTTC
TRBJ1-2	TRBV5-1	-	TRBD1	CASHSGQGHYGYTF	TGCGCCAGCCATTCCGGACAGGGACACTATGGCTACACCTTC
TRBJ2-5	TRBV30	once	TRBD1	CAFGTGGETQYF	TGTGCCTTTGGCACAGGGGGGGAGACCCAGTACTTC
TRBJ1-2	TRBV5-1	-	-	CASSYTAGSSSTF	TGCGCCAGCAGCTACACAGCAGGCTCTAGTAGCACCTTC
TRBJ2-4	TRBV5-1	-	-	CASSRSAGGLAKNIQYF	TGCGCCAGCAGTAGGTCGGCCGGGGGCCTAGCCAAAAACATTCAGTACTTC
TRBJ2-5	TRBV5-1	once	TRBD2	CASTKTSGPQETQYF	TGCGCCAGCACCAAAACTAGCGGGCCTCAAGAGACCCAGTACTTC
TRBJ1-5	TRBV6-6	-	TRBD1	CASSAPDRASNQPQHF	TGTGCCAGCAGTGCCCCGGACAGGGCTAGCAATCAGCCCCAGCATTTT
TRBJ1-2	TRBV7-8	-	-	CASSLGGSKLLGGYTF	TGTGCCAGCAGCTTAGGGGGGTCAAAACTGCTGGGTGGCTACACCTTC
TRBJ2-1	TRBV6-6	-	-	CASSPDPRYNEQFF	TGTGCCAGCAGTCCGGACCCGAGATACAATGAGCAGTTCTTC
TRBJ1-1	TRBV2	few	-	CASNRGTEAFF	TGTGCCAGCAATAGGGGCACTGAAGCTTTCTTT
TRBJ2-2	TRBV5-5	-	-	CASSLGGHTGELFF	TGTGCCAGCAGCTTGGGGGGGCACACCGGAGAGCTGTTTTTT
TRBJ1-6	TRBV2	-	-	CASSPLGDNSPLHF	TGTGCCAGCAGTCCCTTGGGGGATAATTCACCCCTCCACTTT
TRBJ2-1	TRBV4-1	-	-	CASSHLLGRDIYNEQFF	TGCGCCAGCAGCCACTTACTCGGACGGGACATCTACAATGAGCAGTTCTTC
TRBJ1-5	TRBV23-1	-	-	CASSQSRGRPQHF	TGCGCCAGCAGTCAATCTCGGGGCAGACCCCAGCATTTT
TRBJ1-1	TRBV6-5	-	-	CASSYAGQNTEAFF	TGTGCCAGCAGTTACGCTGGACAGAACACTGAAGCTTTCTTT
TRBJ1-6	TRBV9	-	TRBD1	CASSALPGTGDSPLHF	TGTGCCAGCAGCGCCCTCCCCGGGACAGGAGATTCACCCCTCCACTTT
TRBJ2-2	TRBV28	few	-	CAIQAPVNTGELFF	TGTGCCATACAGGCGCCCGTGAACACCGGGGAGCTGTTTTTT
TRBJ2-3	TRBV6-4	-	-	CASSPAGITDTQYF	TGTGCCAGCAGTCCCGCGGGAATCACAGATACGCAGTATTTT
TRBJ1-1	TRBV16	-	TRBD1	CASSRYPGQGNSAFF	TGTGCCAGCAGCCGATACCCGGGACAGGGAAATTCAGCTTTCTTT
TRBJ1-4	TRBV2	-	TRBD1	CASSTGTGGGSGEKLFF	TGTGCCAGCAGTACCGGGACAGGGGGCGGTTCGGGGGAAAAACTGTTTTTT
TRBJ1-2	TRBV18	-	-	CASSPSRDPSYGYTF	TGTGCCAGCTCACCAAGTAGGGATCCCTCCTATGGCTACACCTTC
TRBJ2-7	TRBV19	-	TRBD2	CASQPGTSRSYEQYF	TGTGCCAGCCAACCCGGGACTAGCAGGTCCTACGAGCAGTACTTC
TRBJ2-3	TRBV15	-	-	CATSRATDTQYF	TGTGCCACCAGCAGAGCGACAGATACGCAGTATTTT
TRBJ2-3	TRBV10-3	-	-	CAISESGDTQYF	TGTGCCATCAGTGAGTCGGGAGATACGCAGTATTTT
TRBJ1-1	TRBV5-1	few	-	CASSLGGGANTEAFF	TGCGCCAGCAGCTTGGGCGGGGGGGCTAACACTGAAGCTTTCTTT
TRBJ1-1	TRBV19	-	-	CASGLGPGSEAFF	TGTGCCAGTGGGCTCGGGCCGGGGTCGGAAGCTTTCTTT
TRBJ1-2	TRBV2	once	-	CASKVRQINYGYTF	TGTGCCAGCAAAGTCCGACAGATCAACTATGGCTACACCTTC
TRBJ2-7	TRBV2	few	-	CASSGDRHEQYF	TGTGCCAGCAGTGGGGACCGACACGAGCAGTACTTC
TRBJ2-7	TRBV27	-	-	CASRREGKGPYEQYF	TGTGCCAGCCGTAGAGAGGGTAAGGGCCCCTACGAGCAGTACTTC
TRBJ2-1	TRBV7-7	-	TRBD2	CASSLGLDYNEQFF	TGTGCTAGCAGCCTAGGACTAGACTACAATGAGCAGTTCTTC
TRBJ1-1	TRBV7-9	-	TRBD1	CASSAGAGGPVAFF	TGTGCCAGCAGCGCTGGGGCAGGGGGCCCGGTAGCTTTCTTT
TRBJ2-2	TRBV7-6	once	-	CASRLGALSGELFF	TGTGCCAGCAGGCTAGGAGCCCTAAGCGGGGAGCTGTTTTTT
TRBJ1-1	TRBV12-3/TRBV12-4	-	TRBD1	CASSRTGLRQAFF	TGTGCCAGCAGCCGGACAGGGCTTCGCCAAGCTTTCTTT
TRBJ2-6	TRBV18	few	-	CASSPGPQGAGANVLTF	TGTGCCAGCTCACCGGGACCGCAGGGTGCTGGGGCCAACGTCCTGACTTTC
TRBJ1-2	TRBV27	few	-	CASSPLRCYTF	TGTGCCAGCAGTCCCCTGCGTTGCTACACCTTC
TRBJ1-2	TRBV2	-	-	CASARAGTQGCTF	TGTGCCAGCGCCCGAGCGGGGACGCAGGGATGCACCTTC
TRBJ2-3	TRBV18	-	-	CASSPSDGIITDTQYF	TGTGCCAGCTCCCCCTCGGACGGAATCATCACAGATACGCAGTATTTT
TRBJ2-5	TRBV12-3/TRBV12-4	once	-	CASSVQKETQYF	TGTGCCAGCAGTGTACAGAAAGAGACCCAGTACTTC
TRBJ1-2	TRBV2	once	TRBD1	CASSEQQGYGYTF	TGTGCCAGCAGTGAACAACAGGGGTATGGCTACACCTTC
TRBJ1-1	TRBV6-5	-	-	CASSYSRTNTEAFF	TGTGCCAGCAGTTACTCGAGAACGAACACTGAAGCTTTCTTT
TRBJ1-2	TRBV28	-	-	CASSFWTDANYGYTF	TGTGCCAGCAGTTTTTGGACCGACGCTAACTATGGCTACACCTTC
TRBJ1-2	TRBV7-6	-	TRBD1	CASSPDRVGYTF	TGTGCCAGCAGCCCCGACAGGGTTGGCTACACCTTC
TRBJ2-2	TRBV3-1/TRBV3-2	-	-	CASRDQGLTTGELFF	TGTGCCAGCAGGGACCAGGGGCTCACCACGGGGGAGCTGTTTTTT
TRBJ2-7	TRBV10-3	-	TRBD2	CAISGLAETAYEQYF	TGTGCCATCAGTGGCCTAGCGGAAACGGCCTACGAGCAGTACTTC
TRBJ2-1	TRBV14	once	TRBD2	CASSQEPGTSGREYNEQFF	TGTGCCAGCAGCCAAGAACCCGGGACTAGCGGGAGAGAGTACAATGAGCAGTTCTTC
TRBJ1-2	TRBV18	few	-	CASSPGGANYGYTF	TGTGCCAGCTCACCCGGAGGGGCTAACTATGGCTACACCTTC
TRBJ1-2	TRBV18	-	-	CASSPPQSPLYGYTF	TGTGCCAGCTCACCGCCCCAGTCACCCCTATATGGCTACACCTTC
TRBJ1-2	TRBV14	-	TRBD1	CASSHTGTGRFFPGYTF	TGTGCCAGCAGCCATACCGGGACAGGGCGTTTTTTTCCGGGCTACACCTTC
TRBJ1-2	TRBV9	-	-	CASSVGPGSSGYGYTF	TGTGCCAGCAGCGTAGGTCCGGGGTCTTCGGGTTATGGCTACACCTTC
TRBJ1-4	TRBV5-1	-	-	CASSWTATNEKLFF	TGCGCCAGCAGCTGGACAGCAACTAATGAAAAACTGTTTTTT
TRBJ1-5	TRBV19	-	-	CASAPRGNQPQHF	TGTGCCAGTGCACCCCGGGGAAATCAGCCCCAGCATTTT
TRBJ2-7	TRBV6-6	-	-	CASTRPGAYEQYF	TGTGCCAGCACCCGCCCCGGGGCCTACGAGCAGTACTTC
TRBJ1-5	TRBV6-1	-	-	CASSESAVGRRPQHF	TGTGCCAGCAGTGAATCGGCGGTTGGCCGTCGGCCCCAGCATTTT